These 18 T cell receptor beta chains originate from one sample sequenced in a study of cytomegalovirus exposure and HLA in healthy donors. PCR employed 60 Vbeta and 13 Jbeta primers. The protocol was immunoSEQ multiplex PCR, while the TCRdb copy is restricted to in-frame clones and leaves out a portion. The sample has approximately 160,000 clones; 60% to 80% are singletons. Material: PBMCs. The receptor source for this set is a man aged 18 to 30 in good health and CMV-seropositive.

This clone was seen more than once but under ten times. V and J are TRBV7-3 and TRBJ2-3; 10 nucleotides match TRBD2. In germline, CDR1 is SGHTA, CDR2 FQGTGA. The CDR3 is 15 residues long. With 5 bases clipped from V and 7 bases from J, the junction kept 9 bases outside the gene matches. The CDR3 sequence: CASSVVAGGTNTQYF. In DNA form, the CDR3 reads TGTGCCAGCAGCGTCGTAGCGGGGGGTACCAATACGCAGTATTTT. Complete variable domain (other parts from reference TRBV7-3 and TRBJ2-3): GAGVSQTPSNKVTEKGKYVELRCDPISGHTALYWYRQSLGQGPEFLIYFQGTGAADDSGLPNDRFFAVRPEGSVSTLKIQRTERGDSAVYLCASSVVAGGTNTQYFGPGTRLTVL.

In its sample, this clone was seen a few times. This chain uses TRBV9 with TRBJ2-1; 12 nucleotides agree with TRBD2. CDR1 SGDLS and CDR2 YYNGEE come from the germline V gene. V was pared by 3 bases and J by 12 bases, with 1 base of the junction left unmatched. This CDR3 spans 12 amino acids. The CDR3 is CASSAGLAGQFF. The CDR3 DNA is TGTGCCAGCAGCGCGGGACTAGCGGGGCAGTTCTTC.

This clone was seen only a few times. The chain recombines TRBV20-1 with TRBJ2-3; D is unclear. The CDR3 is made up of 11 amino acids. From germline, CDR1 is DFQATT and CDR2 SNEGSKA (reference sequence). V lost 3 bases to trimming and J lost 1 base, with 2 bases between them. DNA for the CDR3: TGCAGTGCTAGCGGCACAGATACGCAGTATTTT. This codes for CSASGTDTQYF.

The sample holds a few counts of this clone. This chain connects TRBV28 to TRBJ1-4; D may be TRBD1 (5 bases). Deletions cut 5 bases from V and 7 bases from J, with 17 bases between. Germline values: CDR1 MDHEN, CDR2 SYDVKM. The CDR3 spans 15 residues. Written as DNA, the CDR3 is TGTGCCAGCAGTACAGGAAGGGGTATGGGTGAAAAACTGTTTTTT. It specifies CASSTGRGMGEKLFF. The variable domain in full, with the rest retrieved from reference TRBV28 and TRBJ1-4, is DVKVTQSSRYLVKRTGEKVFLECVQDMDHENMFWYRQDPGLGLRLIYFSYDVKMKEKGDIPEGYSVSREKKERFSLILESASTNQTSMYLCASSTGRGMGEKLFFGSGTQLSVL.

This chain uses TRBV27 with TRBJ1-4; 9 bases align to TRBD1. There are 17 residues in the CDR3. V lost 5 bases, J lost 7 bases, and 14 bases stayed unmatched. From germline, CDR1 is MNHEY and CDR2 SMNVEV (reference sequence). The CDR3 region has the DNA TGTGCCAGCAGTCCACAGCCACCGACAGGGGGAACTGAAAAACTGTTTTTT. Protein sequence: CASSPQPPTGGTEKLFF.

The chain is built from TRBV7-6 and TRBJ2-2; 7 bases are shared with TRBD1. The CDR3 totals 15 residues. V lost 5 bases, J lost 0 bases, and 3 bases stayed unmatched. The germline V gene has CDR1 SGHVS and CDR2 FNYEAQ. CDR3 loop: CASSTGTANTGELFF. The CDR3 nucleotides are TGTGCCAGCAGCACCGGGACAGCGAACACCGGGGAGCTGTTTTTT.

J is TRBJ2-1 and V is TRBV5-1, with 11 bases lining up with TRBD2. The CDR3 is made up of 16 amino acids. Per germline, CDR1 SGHRS and CDR2 YFSETQ. With V trimmed by 4 bases and J by 4 bases, 7 bases remained unmatched. CDR3 protein: CASSALTSGKYNEQFF. The CDR3 DNA follows: TGCGCCAGCAGCGCCCTGACTAGCGGGAAATACAATGAGCAGTTCTTC.

The V and J genes are TRBV13 and TRBJ2-2, with TRBD2 matching 7 bases. The J segment lost 0 bases and the V segment lost 5 bases, leaving 3 bases of the junction unmatched. The CDR3 is 15 amino acids. CDR1 is PRHDT and CDR2 is FYEKMQ in the germline V gene (reference sequence). CDR3 in amino acids: CASSRTRANTGELFF. In nucleotides, the CDR3 is TGTGCCAGCAGCCGGACTAGAGCGAACACCGGGGAGCTGTTTTTT.

The genes are TRBV6-6 and TRBJ2-7, with 9 bases matching TRBD2. The V gene end was trimmed by 6 bases and the J gene end by 3 bases; junction bases not matched to a gene: 6. CDR1 is MNHNY and CDR2 is SVGAGI in the germline V gene (reference sequence). This CDR3 is 14 amino acids long. CDR3 in DNA: TGTGCCAGCAGCCAAACTAGCGGGTACTACGAGCAGTACGTC. Amino acids: CASSQTSGYYEQYV.

This clone was observed a few times. The V call is TRBV5-1, the J call TRBJ2-1; 7 bases agree with TRBD1. The CDR3 spans 13 residues. In germline, CDR1 is SGHRS, CDR2 YFSETQ. V gave up 5 bases and J gave up 4 bases; unmatched junction bases: 3. CDR3 DNA sequence: TGCGCCAGCAGAGGGACAGAGTACAATGAGCAGTTCTTC. Translated: CASRGTEYNEQFF.

There are a few counts of this clone. The V call is TRBV6-1, the J call TRBJ1-1, with unresolved D. The length of the CDR3 is 14 residues. Germline V lookup: CDR1 MNHNS, CDR2 SASEGT. The ends were cut back, 2 bases at V and 2 bases at J, with 9 bases in the middle. This CDR3 is CASSEWQANTEAFF. The CDR3, as DNA: TGTGCCAGCAGTGAATGGCAGGCTAACACTGAAGCTTTCTTT.

This clone was detected only once. CDR3 in amino acids: CASSLSGQNTEAFF. The DNA for the CDR3 is TGTGCCAGCAGCTTATCGGGACAGAACACTGAAGCTTTCTTT. The genes are TRBV7-2 and TRBJ1-1, with D possibly being TRBD1 (6 bases). The V end lost 2 bases, the J end lost 1 base, and 8 bases lay between the germline ends. This CDR3 is built from 14 residues. Germline V gene lookup returns CDR1 SGHTA and CDR2 FQGNSA.

V and J are TRBV5-1 and TRBJ2-5, with 7 positions matching TRBD2. From germline, CDR1 is SGHRS and CDR2 YFSETQ. With V trimmed by 4 bases and J by 4 bases, 7 bases remained unmatched. The CDR3 extends over 14 amino acids. DNA of the CDR3: TGCGCCAGCAGCCAGGAACCGGGAGGAGAGACCCAGTACTTC. Encoded protein: CASSQEPGGETQYF.

The CDR3 coding sequence is TGTGCCAGCAGTTTATACAGCCTAGCGGGAGGAGGGTACAATGAGCAGTTCTTC. It codes for CASSLYSLAGGGYNEQFF. The J gene is TRBJ2-1, the V gene TRBV28, with 11 bases fitting TRBD2. Unmatched junction bases numbered 9, after V lost 1 base and J lost 4 bases. Germline V gene sequence: CDR1 MDHEN, CDR2 SYDVKM. The CDR3 length is 18 residues. The full variable domain, in which reference TRBV28 and TRBJ2-1 provide the parts outside the CDR3, is DVKVTQSSRYLVKRTGEKVFLECVQDMDHENMFWYRQDPGLGLRLIYFSYDVKMKEKGDIPEGYSVSREKKERFSLILESASTNQTSMYLCASSLYSLAGGGYNEQFFGPGTRLTVL.

The chain carries TRBV27 and TRBJ1-6; D is unresolved. Germline V gene data show CDR1 as MNHEY and CDR2 as SMNVEV (reference sequence). The CDR3 is 13 amino acids. Trimming pared 0 bases from V and 9 bases from J, leaving 6 bases between. In DNA, the CDR3 is TGTGCCAGCAGTTTATCGGGCCCTTCACCCCTCCACTTT. Amino acid sequence: CASSLSGPSPLHF.

The gene calls are TRBV7-9 and TRBJ2-4, with 8 bases that match TRBD1. The V gene's germline CDR1 is SEHNR and CDR2 FQNEAQ (reference sequence). This CDR3 has 13 residues. The trim removed 3 bases at V and 7 bases at J, leaving 2 bases unmatched. CDR3 sequence: CASSLGQANIQYF. CDR3 DNA sequence: TGTGCCAGCAGCTTGGGACAGGCGAACATTCAGTACTTC.

The chain's CDR3 is CASRAGGTGELFF. In DNA, the CDR3 is TGTGCCAGTAGGGCCGGGGGCACCGGGGAGCTGTTTTTT. The chain has TRBV19 and TRBJ2-2, with D possibly being TRBD2 (6 bases). The CDR3 runs to 13 residues. CDR1 and CDR2 from the germline V gene are LNHDA and SQIVND (reference sequence). V lost 6 bases and J lost 4, with 9 bases in between. The variable domain in full, completed from reference TRBV19 and TRBJ2-2, reads DGGITQSPKYLFRKEGQNVTLSCEQNLNHDAMYWYRQDPGQGLRLIYYSQIVNDFQKGDIAEGYSVSREKKESFPLTVTSAQKNPTAFYLCASRAGGTGELFFGEGSRLTVL.

This clone was counted between two and nine times. This chain's CDR3 is CASSYTAGSYEQYV. In nucleotides, the CDR3 is TGCGCCAGCAGTTATACAGCGGGCTCCTACGAGCAGTACGTC. The chain is built from TRBV5-1 and TRBJ2-7; D is possibly TRBD2 (6 bases). The germline CDR1 and CDR2 sequences are SGHRS and YFSETQ. The CDR3 is 14 amino acids. V lost 5 bases and J lost 0, with 12 bases in between.